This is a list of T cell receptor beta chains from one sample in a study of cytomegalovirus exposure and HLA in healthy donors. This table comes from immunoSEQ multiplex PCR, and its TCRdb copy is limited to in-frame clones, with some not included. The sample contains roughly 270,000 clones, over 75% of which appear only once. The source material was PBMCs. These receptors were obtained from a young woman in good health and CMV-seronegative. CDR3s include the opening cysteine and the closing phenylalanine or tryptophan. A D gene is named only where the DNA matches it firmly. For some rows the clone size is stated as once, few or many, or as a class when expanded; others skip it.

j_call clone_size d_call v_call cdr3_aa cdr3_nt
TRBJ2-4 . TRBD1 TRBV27 CATRTGGNIQYF TGTGCCACTCGGACAGGGGGTAACATTCAGTACTTC
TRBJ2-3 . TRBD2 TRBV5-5 CASSSASTSGSTDTQYF TGTGCCAGCAGCAGTGCCTCGACTAGCGGGAGTACAGATACGCAGTATTTT
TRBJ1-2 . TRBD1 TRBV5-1 CASSSGTGRGSVVGYTF TGCGCCAGCAGCTCGGGGACAGGGAGAGGGTCGGTTGTTGGCTACACCTTC
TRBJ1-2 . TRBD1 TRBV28 CASKETGYGYTF TGTGCCAGCAAAGAGACAGGGTATGGCTACACCTTC
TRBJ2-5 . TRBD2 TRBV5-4 CASSLATAGVGETQYF TGTGCCAGCAGCTTGGCGACAGCGGGAGTAGGTGAGACCCAGTACTTC
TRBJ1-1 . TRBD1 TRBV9 CASSVLGTGYTEAFF TGTGCCAGCAGCGTACTTGGGACAGGGTACACTGAAGCTTTCTTT
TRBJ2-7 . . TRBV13 CASSSLGAGAYEQYF TGTGCCAGCAGCTCCCTGGGGGCAGGGGCCTACGAGCAGTACTTC
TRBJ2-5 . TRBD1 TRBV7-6 CASSHRDRGERETQYF TGTGCCAGCAGCCACAGGGACAGGGGGGAGAGAGAGACCCAGTACTTC
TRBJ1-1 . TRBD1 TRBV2 CASSGDRGTEAFF TGTGCCAGCAGTGGGGACAGGGGTACTGAAGCTTTCTTT
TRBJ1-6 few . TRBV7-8 CASSLSGSSPLHF TGTGCCAGCAGCTTATCTGGTAGTTCACCCCTCCACTTT
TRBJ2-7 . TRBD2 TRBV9 CASSPGTSGYEQYF TGTGCCAGCAGCCCAGGGACTAGCGGCTACGAGCAGTACTTC
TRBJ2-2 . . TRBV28 CASSLGLEVTGELFF TGTGCCAGCAGTTTGGGGCTTGAAGTGACCGGGGAGCTGTTTTTT
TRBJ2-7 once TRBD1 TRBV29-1 CSVLNGTGIYEQYF TGCAGCGTTCTTAACGGGACAGGGATCTACGAGCAGTACTTC